These T cell receptor beta chains were read from a single sample in a study of T cell repertoires in cytomegalovirus infection. TCRdb ran MiXCR on the reads and lists one entry per CDR3 protein. The sample includes roughly 500,000 distinct CDR3 sequences, more than 15% of them seen just once. Sequencing was done on a sample of CD8+ T cells from PBMCs. These receptor sequences come from a human donor in good health (CMV status not recorded). Some clones in this sample may be carry-over from other donors' samples. CDR3s include the opening cysteine and the closing phenylalanine or tryptophan. A D gene is named only where the DNA matches it firmly. Only some rows state a clone size, as once, few, many or a class for expanded clones.

j_gene | d_gene | abundance | v_gene | CDR3aa | CDR3nt
TRBJ2-1 | . | . | TRBV5-6 | CASSLARDRGYNEQFF | TGTGCCAGCAGCTTGGCCCGGGACCGAGGATACAATGAGCAGTTCTTC
TRBJ1-1 | . | many | TRBV29-1 | CSVDGGTEAFF | TGCAGCGTTGACGGAGGGACTGAAGCTTTCTTT
TRBJ1-2 | TRBD1 | many | TRBV28 | CASSLPRYRTGRSYGYTF | TGTGCCAGCAGTTTGCCACGCTACAGGACAGGGAGGAGCTATGGCTACACCTTC
TRBJ2-7 | TRBD2 | many | TRBV7-9 | CASSFGLDPGEQYF | TGTGCCAGCAGCTTCGGACTAGATCCCGGCGAGCAGTACTTC
TRBJ2-5 | . | many | TRBV20-1 | CSARPEGETQYF | TGCAGTGCTCGCCCTGAGGGAGAGACCCAGTACTTC
TRBJ2-6 | TRBD1 | many | TRBV12-3/TRBV12-4 | CASSAQGKVFAGANVLTF | TGTGCCAGCAGCGCACAGGGGAAGGTCTTCGCTGGGGCCAACGTCCTGACTTTC
TRBJ2-1 | TRBD1 | many | TRBV29-1 | CSVPGTVEQFF | TGCAGCGTCCCGGGGACAGTTGAGCAGTTCTTC
TRBJ2-1 | TRBD2 | many | TRBV7-3 | CASSLMGGTSGKGSYNEQFF | TGTGCCAGCAGCTTAATGGGCGGGACTAGCGGGAAGGGCTCCTACAATGAGCAGTTCTTC
TRBJ2-3 | . | few | TRBV11-3 | CASSLVGGSEDTQYF | TGTGCCAGCAGCTTAGTCGGCGGCTCGGAGGATACGCAGTATTTT
TRBJ2-5 | TRBD1 | once | TRBV5-4 | CASSLGQGSLEIQYF | TGTGCCAGCAGCTTGGGACAGGGGTCCTTGGAGATCCAGTACTTC
TRBJ2-5 | . | . | TRBV25-1 | CASSEGWLETQYF | TGTGCCAGCAGTGAAGGGTGGTTAGAGACCCAGTACTTC
TRBJ1-4 | . | few | TRBV6-1 | CASRTRTYNEKLFF | TGTGCCAGCAGAACGAGGACTTATAATGAAAAACTGTTTTTT
TRBJ2-1 | TRBD1 | few | TRBV4-1 | CASSQSGTGGVYNEQFF | TGCGCCAGCAGCCAATCGGGGACAGGGGGTGTCTACAATGAGCAGTTCTTC
TRBJ1-5 | . | . | TRBV6-6 | CASSYDRGTNQPQHF | TGTGCCAGCAGTTACGATAGGGGGACCAATCAGCCCCAGCATTTT
TRBJ1-1 | . | many | TRBV7-2 | CASSLGGLMAFF | TGTGCCAGCAGCTTAGGTGGTCTGATGGCTTTCTTT
TRBJ1-2 | . | . | TRBV4-1 | CASSQDTGNYGYTF | TGCGCCAGCAGCCAAGATACGGGGAACTATGGCTACACCTTC
TRBJ1-5 | . | few | TRBV6-2/TRBV6-3 | CASSYSNAAPQHF | TGTGCCAGCAGTTACTCGAATGCGGCCCCCCAGCATTTT
TRBJ1-3 | TRBD1 | many | TRBV20-1 | CSARLMGTGFSGNTIYF | TGCAGTGCTAGGCTGATGGGGACAGGCTTCTCTGGAAACACCATATATTTT
TRBJ2-5 | TRBD1 | few | TRBV9 | CASSVTGVRETQYF | TGTGCCAGCAGCGTTACAGGGGTTCGGGAGACCCAGTACTTC
TRBJ2-7 | . | many | TRBV29-1 | CSVDGVRDSPSYEQYF | TGCAGCGTTGATGGGGTTCGGGACTCGCCCTCCTACGAGCAGTACTTC
TRBJ1-3 | . | many | TRBV7-2 | CASSLEPPLASGNTIYF | TGTGCCAGCAGCTTAGAACCTCCCCTAGCCTCTGGAAACACCATATATTTT
TRBJ2-7 | TRBD2 | many | TRBV7-9 | CASRPGLAGHYEQYF | TGTGCCAGCAGGCCCGGACTAGCGGGCCACTACGAGCAGTACTTC
TRBJ2-7 | TRBD2 | many | TRBV11-2 | CASSGLAGGDYEQYF | TGTGCCAGCTCCGGACTAGCGGGAGGGGACTACGAGCAGTACTTC
TRBJ2-3 | TRBD2 | . | TRBV7-3 | CASSSGDSGGTDTQYF | TGTGCCAGCAGCTCCGGCGATAGCGGGGGTACAGATACGCAGTATTTT
TRBJ2-5 | . | once | TRBV9 | CASSVSGAFQETQYF | TGTGCCAGCAGCGTATCGGGAGCCTTCCAAGAGACCCAGTACTTC
TRBJ2-4 | . | once | TRBV11-2 | CASSLEVAIIKGNIQYF | TGTGCCAGCAGCTTAGAAGTGGCGATCATTAAAGGGAACATTCAGTACTTC
TRBJ2-1 | . | . | TRBV5-1 | CASSRGDTSWWF | TGCGCCAGCAGCAGAGGGGACACCTCTTGGTGGTTC
TRBJ1-1 | . | . | TRBV30 | CAWSETVMNTEAFF | TGTGCCTGGAGTGAAACAGTCATGAACACTGAAGCTTTCTTT
TRBJ1-2 | . | few | TRBV28 | CASSLALDSSGYTF | TGTGCCAGCAGTTTAGCCCTAGACAGTTCCGGCTACACCTTC
TRBJ1-2 | . | . | TRBV12-3/TRBV12-4 | CASDGTGNYGYTF | TGTGCCAGCGACGGGACGGGCAACTATGGCTACACCTTC
TRBJ2-7 | TRBD2 | . | TRBV6-5 | CASRTGTTTYEQYF | TGTGCCAGCAGGACCGGGACTACAACCTACGAGCAGTACTTC
TRBJ2-5 | . | . | TRBV7-9 | CASSPPKYQETQYF | TGTGCCAGCAGCCCGCCCAAGTACCAAGAGACCCAGTACTTC
TRBJ1-2 | . | . | TRBV5-5 | CASSLETRQGYTF | TGTGCCAGCAGCTTGGAGACTCGGCAGGGCTACACCTTC
TRBJ1-2 | . | . | TRBV25-1 | CASSEPVFGYTF | TGTGCCAGCAGTGAACCCGTGTTTGGCTACACCTTC
TRBJ2-3 | TRBD1 | many | TRBV6-2/TRBV6-3 | CASSEGPDRGGTDTQYF | TGTGCCAGCAGTGAGGGTCCCGACAGGGGCGGCACAGATACGCAGTATTTT
TRBJ2-3 | . | . | TRBV5-6 | CASSLGLVGGTDTQYF | TGTGCCAGCAGCTTGGGACTAGTGGGGGGCACAGATACGCAGTATTTT
TRBJ2-5 | . | few | TRBV20-1 | CSASVASDQETQYF | TGCAGTGCTAGTGTCGCTAGCGACCAAGAGACCCAGTACTTC
TRBJ1-1 | . | few | TRBV12-3/TRBV12-4 | CASSPAVAGRWTEAFF | TGTGCCAGCAGCCCAGCGGTGGCAGGGAGATGGACTGAAGCTTTCTTT
TRBJ2-3 | . | few | TRBV9 | CASGQTMDTDTQYF | TGTGCCAGCGGACAGACCATGGACACAGATACGCAGTATTTT
TRBJ2-7 | . | . | TRBV28 | CASSEGERGYF | TGTGCCAGCAGTGAGGGGGAGCGTGGGTACTTC
TRBJ1-1 | . | . | TRBV27 | CASSLGVRYEDFF | TGTGCCAGCAGTTTAGGGGTCAGGTATGAAGATTTCTTT
TRBJ1-5 | . | few | TRBV29-1 | CSVGGRGSNQPQHF | TGCAGCGTTGGCGGTAGGGGAAGCAATCAGCCCCAGCATTTT
TRBJ1-1 | . | many | TRBV20-1 | CSASGTEEINTEAFF | TGCAGTGCTTCCGGGACGGAGGAAATAAACACTGAAGCTTTCTTT
TRBJ1-1 | TRBD1 | few | TRBV10-3 | CAIRGTAMNTEAFF | TGTGCCATCAGGGGGACAGCGATGAACACTGAAGCTTTCTTT
TRBJ2-1 | TRBD2 | many | TRBV11-2 | CASSPGGGLGNEQFF | TGTGCCAGCAGCCCGGGGGGGGGTCTAGGGAATGAGCAGTTCTTC
TRBJ2-7 | TRBD1 | . | TRBV4-1 | CASSQDGGTGSIWEQYF | TGCGCCAGCAGCCAAGATGGCGGGACAGGGAGCATCTGGGAGCAGTACTTC
TRBJ1-1 | . | many | TRBV7-9 | CASSSPARELEAFF | TGTGCCAGCAGCTCCCCGGCCCGGGAGCTTGAAGCTTTCTTT
TRBJ2-7 | . | . | TRBV20-1 | CSAGPEESSYEQYF | TGCAGTGCTGGCCCGGAAGAAAGTTCCTACGAGCAGTACTTC
TRBJ2-1 | TRBD1 | many | TRBV7-2 | CASSLRRQGNLFNEQFF | TGTGCCAGCAGCTTACGCCGACAGGGGAATCTGTTCAATGAGCAGTTCTTC
TRBJ1-1 | . | many | TRBV27 | CASLGGLKTEAFF | TGTGCCAGCCTTGGGGGGCTCAAGACTGAAGCTTTCTTT
TRBJ2-3 | TRBD2 | many | TRBV12-3/TRBV12-4 | CASTERGGGTDTQYF | TGTGCCAGCACGGAGCGGGGGGGAGGCACAGATACGCAGTATTTT
TRBJ2-7 | . | few | TRBV12-3/TRBV12-4 | CASSLEALEQYF | TGTGCCAGCAGTTTAGAGGCTCTCGAGCAGTACTTC
TRBJ2-2 | TRBD1 | few | TRBV6-5 | CASSYSMGQEDTGELFF | TGTGCCAGCAGTTACTCGATGGGACAGGAGGACACCGGGGAGCTGTTTTTT
TRBJ2-7 | . | few | TRBV2 | CASSDEVGTYEQYF | TGTGCCAGCAGTGATGAAGTGGGGACCTACGAGCAGTACTTC
TRBJ2-3 | TRBD2 | many | TRBV4-1 | CASSQSTSGPSTDTQYF | TGCGCCAGCAGCCAAAGTACTAGCGGGCCTAGCACAGATACGCAGTATTTT
TRBJ2-7 | TRBD1 | . | TRBV24-1 | CATSDSHRGLSYEQYF | TGTGCCACCAGTGATTCACACAGGGGCCTCTCCTACGAGCAGTACTTC